Here is one T cell receptor beta chain with its context. These data belong to a study of blood T cell repertoires in COVID-19. Study-wide background: Some COVID-19 samples were acute and others convalescent; all came from the United States, Italy and Spain.

The authors' processing: Researchers report that nucleated cell counts were estimated from reference gene primer amplification. Profiling relied on immunoSEQ multiplex PCR, and the TCRdb table lists in-frame clones only, not all of them. The V and J calls and clone size come from that table; D and trimming were worked out from the DNA. The repertoire has about 480,000 clones, roughly 90% of them found once; the top ten carry about 1.7%. Cohort 3 recovery required two negative PCRs, clearance, or symptom resolution. This TCR came from a woman aged 35 to 49 who had recovered from COVID-19. The specimen was PBMCs or T cells enriched from blood (not recorded which).

The DNA of the CDR3 is TGTGCCAGCAGTTCCCAAATGAGCTCCTACGAGCAGTACTTC. It yields the protein CASSSQMSSYEQYF. The J gene is TRBJ2-7, the V gene TRBV6-5; D remains unclear. V lost 4 bases, J lost 0 bases, and 10 bases lay in between. Per germline, CDR1 MNHEY and CDR2 SVGAGI. This CDR3 has 14 amino acids.